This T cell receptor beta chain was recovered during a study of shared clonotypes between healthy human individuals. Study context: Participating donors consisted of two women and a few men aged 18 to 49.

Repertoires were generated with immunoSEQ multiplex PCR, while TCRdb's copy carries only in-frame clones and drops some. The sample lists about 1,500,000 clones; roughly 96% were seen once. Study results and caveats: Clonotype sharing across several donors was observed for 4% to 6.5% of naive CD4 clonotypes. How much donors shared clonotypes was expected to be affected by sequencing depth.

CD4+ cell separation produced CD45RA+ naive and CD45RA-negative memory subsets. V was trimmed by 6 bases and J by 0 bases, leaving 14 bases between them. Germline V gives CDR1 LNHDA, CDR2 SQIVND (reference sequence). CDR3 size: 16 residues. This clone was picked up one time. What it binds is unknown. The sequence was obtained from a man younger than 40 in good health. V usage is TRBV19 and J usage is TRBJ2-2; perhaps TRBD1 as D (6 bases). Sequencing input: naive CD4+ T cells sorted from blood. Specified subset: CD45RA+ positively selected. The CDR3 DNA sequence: TGTGCCAGTAGGTTACCTCAGGGGCCGAACACCGGGGAGCTGTTTTTT. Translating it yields CASRLPQGPNTGELFF.